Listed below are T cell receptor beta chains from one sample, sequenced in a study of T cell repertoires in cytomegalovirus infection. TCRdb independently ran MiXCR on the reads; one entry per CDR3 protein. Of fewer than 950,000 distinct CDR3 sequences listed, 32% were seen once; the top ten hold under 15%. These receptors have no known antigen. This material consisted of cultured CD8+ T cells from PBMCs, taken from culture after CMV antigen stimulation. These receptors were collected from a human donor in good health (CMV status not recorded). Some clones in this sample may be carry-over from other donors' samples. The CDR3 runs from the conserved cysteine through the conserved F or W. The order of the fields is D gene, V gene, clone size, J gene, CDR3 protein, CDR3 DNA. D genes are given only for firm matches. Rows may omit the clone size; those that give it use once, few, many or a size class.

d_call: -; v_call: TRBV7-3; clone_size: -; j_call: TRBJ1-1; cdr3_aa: CASSPHGGSAEAFF; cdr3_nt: TGTGCCAGCAGCCCCCACGGGGGCAGTGCTGAAGCTTTCTTT
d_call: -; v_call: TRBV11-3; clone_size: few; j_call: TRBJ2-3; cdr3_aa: CASSRRTLDTQYF; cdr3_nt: TGTGCCAGCAGCAGACGGACTTTGGATACGCAGTATTTT
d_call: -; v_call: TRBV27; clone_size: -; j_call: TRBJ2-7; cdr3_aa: CASSYGTTKEQYF; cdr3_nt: TGTGCCAGCAGTTACGGGACGACCAAGGAGCAGTACTTC
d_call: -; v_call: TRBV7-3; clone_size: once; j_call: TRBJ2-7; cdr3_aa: CASSGFGGPGEQYF; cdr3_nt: TGTGCCAGCAGCGGATTCGGGGGTCCCGGCGAGCAGTACTTC
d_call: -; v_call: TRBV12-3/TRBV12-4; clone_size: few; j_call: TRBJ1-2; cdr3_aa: CASSTYRTAYGYTF; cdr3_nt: TGTGCCAGCAGTACGTACAGGACAGCCTATGGCTACACCTTC
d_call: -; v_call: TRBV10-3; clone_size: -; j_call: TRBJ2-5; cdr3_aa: CAIIGKVGETQYF; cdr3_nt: TGTGCCATCATTGGAAAGGTCGGAGAGACCCAGTACTTC
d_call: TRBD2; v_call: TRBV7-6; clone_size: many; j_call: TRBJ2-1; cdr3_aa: CASSPPWGRGAISSYNEQFF; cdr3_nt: TGTGCCAGCAGCCCCCCTTGGGGGCGGGGGGCCATAAGCTCCTACAATGAGCAGTTCTTC
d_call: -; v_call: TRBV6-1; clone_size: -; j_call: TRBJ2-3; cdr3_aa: CASSPGLLLTWTFTDTQYF; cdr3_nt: TGTGCCAGCAGTCCGGGACTCCTTCTTACTTGGACCTTCACAGATACGCAGTATTTT
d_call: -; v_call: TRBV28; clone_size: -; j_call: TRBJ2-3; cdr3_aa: CASSFGIRGTDTQYF; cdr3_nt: TGTGCCAGCAGTTTTGGTATTAGGGGCACAGATACGCAGTATTTT
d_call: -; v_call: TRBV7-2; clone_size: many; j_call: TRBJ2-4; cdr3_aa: CASSLDLWDIQYF; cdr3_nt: TGTGCCAGCAGCTTAGATCTCTGGGACATTCAGTACTTC
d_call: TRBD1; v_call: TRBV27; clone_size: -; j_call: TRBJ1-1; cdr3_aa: CASSPITGGPEAFF; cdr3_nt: TGTGCCAGCAGTCCAATAACAGGGGGCCCTGAAGCTTTCTTT
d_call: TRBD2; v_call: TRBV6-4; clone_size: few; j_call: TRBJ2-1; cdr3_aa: CASSEAGDLYNEQFF; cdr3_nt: TGTGCCAGCAGTGAAGCGGGGGACTTATACAATGAGCAGTTCTTC
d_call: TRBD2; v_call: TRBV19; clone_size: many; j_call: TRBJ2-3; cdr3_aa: CASSILGTSGGQDTQYF; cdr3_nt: TGTGCCAGTAGTATCTTGGGGACTAGCGGGGGTCAAGATACGCAGTATTTT
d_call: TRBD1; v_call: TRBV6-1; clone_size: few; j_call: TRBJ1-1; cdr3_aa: CASSAYRGNTEAFF; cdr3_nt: TGTGCCAGCAGTGCCTACAGGGGGAACACTGAAGCTTTCTTT
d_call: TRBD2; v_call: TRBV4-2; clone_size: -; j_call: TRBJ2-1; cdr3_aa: CASTGLAGGPGNEQFF; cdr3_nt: TGTGCCAGCACGGGACTAGCGGGGGGGCCGGGCAATGAGCAGTTCTTC
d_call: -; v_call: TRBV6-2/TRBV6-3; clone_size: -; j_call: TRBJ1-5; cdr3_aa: CASSYLDHYSNQPQHF; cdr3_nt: TGTGCCAGCAGTTACCTGGACCATTATAGCAATCAGCCCCAGCATTTT
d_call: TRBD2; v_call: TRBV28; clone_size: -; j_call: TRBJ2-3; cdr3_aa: CASSFGAGGADTQYF; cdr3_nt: TGTGCCAGCAGTTTTGGGGCGGGGGGTGCAGATACGCAGTATTTT
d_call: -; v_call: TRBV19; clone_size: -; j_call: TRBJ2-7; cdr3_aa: CASSLSHQGLNEQYF; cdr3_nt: TGTGCCAGTAGTTTGAGTCACCAGGGCCTCAATGAGCAGTACTTC
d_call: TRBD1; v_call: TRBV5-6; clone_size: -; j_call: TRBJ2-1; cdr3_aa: CASSSHWGQGKNEQFF; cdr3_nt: TGTGCCAGCAGCTCCCATTGGGGACAGGGGAAAAATGAGCAGTTCTTC
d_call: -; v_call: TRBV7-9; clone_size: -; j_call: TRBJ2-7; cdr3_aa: CASSLDLGNSYEQYF; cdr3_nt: TGTGCCAGCAGCTTAGATCTGGGAAATTCTTACGAGCAGTACTTC
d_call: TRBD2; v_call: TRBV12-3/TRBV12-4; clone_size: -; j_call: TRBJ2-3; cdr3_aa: CASISSGGTDTQYF; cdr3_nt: TGTGCCAGCATCTCTAGCGGGGGCACAGATACGCAGTATTTT
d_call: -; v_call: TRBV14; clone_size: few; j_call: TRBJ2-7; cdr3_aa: CASSHSSPPPSYEQYF; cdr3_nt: TGTGCCAGCAGCCACTCATCACCGCCACCATCCTACGAGCAGTACTTC